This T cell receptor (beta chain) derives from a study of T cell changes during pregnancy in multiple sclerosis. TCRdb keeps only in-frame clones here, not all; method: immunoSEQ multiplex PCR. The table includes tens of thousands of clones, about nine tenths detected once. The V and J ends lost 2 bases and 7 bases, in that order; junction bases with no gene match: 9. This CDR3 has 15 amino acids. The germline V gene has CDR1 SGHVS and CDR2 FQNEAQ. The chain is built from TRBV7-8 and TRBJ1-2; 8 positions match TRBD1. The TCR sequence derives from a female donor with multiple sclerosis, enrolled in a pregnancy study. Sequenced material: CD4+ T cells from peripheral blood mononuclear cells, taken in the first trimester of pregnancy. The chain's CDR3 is CASSLLGQGVSGYTF. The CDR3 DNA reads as TGTGCCAGCAGCTTATTAGGACAGGGAGTATCTGGCTACACCTTC.